This T cell receptor beta chain was captured in a study of OX40 agonist ivuxolimab in advanced cancers. Study-wide results and caveats: The CD4+ and CD8+ T cells in the blood had expanded clonally by week 6 at 0.1 to 3.0 mg/kg. Compared with CD4+, CD8+ T cells on average had more expanded clones.

The protocol was immunoSEQ multiplex PCR, while the TCRdb copy is restricted to in-frame clones and leaves out a portion. Among approximately 120,000 clones listed, 85% to 95% were seen once. The CDR3 loop spans 16 amino acids. V was pared by 0 bases and J by 2 bases, with 13 bases between. CDR1 and CDR2 from the germline V gene are SGDLS and YYNGEE. This clone showed up just once. No antigen is known for it. This chain links TRBV9 with TRBJ2-3; perhaps TRBD2 as D (6 bases). This TCR came from an adult with an advanced solid tumor such as melanoma, head and neck, liver or kidney cancer. Material: CD4+ or CD8+ T cells sorted from blood, obtained in a trial of the OX40 agonist ivuxolimab. The CDR3 nucleotides read TGTGCCAGCAGCGTAGTGGGGCGGGGCTACACAGATACGCAGTATTTT. Its protein is CASSVVGRGYTDTQYF.